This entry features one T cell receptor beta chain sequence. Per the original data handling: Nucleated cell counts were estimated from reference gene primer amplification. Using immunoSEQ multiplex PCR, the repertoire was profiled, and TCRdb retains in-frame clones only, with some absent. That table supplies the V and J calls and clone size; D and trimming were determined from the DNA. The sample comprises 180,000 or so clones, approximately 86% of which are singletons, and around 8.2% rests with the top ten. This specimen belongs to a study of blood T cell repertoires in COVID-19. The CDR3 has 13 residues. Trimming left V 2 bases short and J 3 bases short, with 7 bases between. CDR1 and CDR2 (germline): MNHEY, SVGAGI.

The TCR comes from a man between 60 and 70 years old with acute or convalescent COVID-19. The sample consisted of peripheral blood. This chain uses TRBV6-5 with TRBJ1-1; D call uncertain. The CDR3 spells CASSYLGDTEAFF. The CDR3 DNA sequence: TGTGCCAGCAGTTACCTCGGGGACACTGAAGCTTTCTTT.